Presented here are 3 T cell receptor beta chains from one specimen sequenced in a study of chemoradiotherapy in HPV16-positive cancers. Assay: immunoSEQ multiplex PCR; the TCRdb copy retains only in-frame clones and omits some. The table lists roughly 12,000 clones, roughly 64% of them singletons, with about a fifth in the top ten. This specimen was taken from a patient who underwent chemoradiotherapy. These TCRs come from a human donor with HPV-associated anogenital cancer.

The CDR3 nucleotides are TGCGCCAGCAGCCAAGAATTCGGGGGTTCCTACGAGCAGTACTTC. It codes for CASSQEFGGSYEQYF. V usage is TRBV4-1 and J usage is TRBJ2-7, with D possibly being TRBD2 (6 bases). The CDR3 is 15 residues long. V lost 0 bases to trimming and J lost 1 base, with 10 bases between them. Per the germline V gene, CDR1 is MGHRA and CDR2 is YSYEKL.

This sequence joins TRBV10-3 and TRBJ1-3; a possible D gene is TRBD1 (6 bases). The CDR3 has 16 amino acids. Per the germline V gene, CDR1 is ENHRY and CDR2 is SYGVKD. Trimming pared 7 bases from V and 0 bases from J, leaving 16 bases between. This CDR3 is CAIKPTTGRSGNTIYF. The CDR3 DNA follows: TGTGCCATCAAACCAACGACAGGTCGCTCTGGAAACACCATATATTTT.

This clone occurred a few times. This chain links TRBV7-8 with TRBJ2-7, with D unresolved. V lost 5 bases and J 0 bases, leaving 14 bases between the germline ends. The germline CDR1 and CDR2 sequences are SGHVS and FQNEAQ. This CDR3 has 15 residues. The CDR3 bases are TGTGCCAGCAGCCGCTACGGGCAAAGCTCCTACGAGCAGTACTTC. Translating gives CASSRYGQSSYEQYF. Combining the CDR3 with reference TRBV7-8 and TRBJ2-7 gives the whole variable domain GAGVSQSPRYKVAKRGQDVALRCDPISGHVSLFWYQQALGQGPEFLTYFQNEAQLDKSGLPSDRFFAERPEGSVSTLKIQRTQQEDSAVYLCASSRYGQSSYEQYFGPGTRLTVT.